The rows below give T cell receptor beta chains drawn from one sample of a study of shared clonotypes between healthy human individuals. Here immunoSEQ multiplex PCR was the method, and the copy in TCRdb shows in-frame clones only, minus some. The repertoire includes about 530,000 clones, 96% of them detected once, and less than 0.06% sits in the top ten. The sequenced sample consisted of naive CD4+ T cells sorted from blood. Receptors originate from a woman in her 30s in good health. CDR3s include the opening cysteine and the closing phenylalanine or tryptophan. Each record gives: CDR3 protein, CDR3 DNA, D gene, V gene, CDR3 length, J gene, clone size. The D gene is left open where the match is weak. Some rows have no size entry. The others give once, few or many, or a class for an expanded clone.

CDR3aa: CRGTGNTEAFF; CDR3nt: TGCAGGGGGACAGGGAACACTGAAGCTTTCTTT; d_gene: TRBD1; v_gene: TRBV20-1; len: 11; j_gene: TRBJ1-1; abundance: -
CDR3aa: CASSLEETHSTQYF; CDR3nt: TGTGCCAGCAGCTTAGAAGAGACCCACTCAACGCAGTATTTT; d_gene: -; v_gene: TRBV11-1; len: 14; j_gene: TRBJ2-3; abundance: -
CDR3aa: CASGTGAPDTQYF; CDR3nt: TGTGCCAGCGGGACAGGGGCTCCAGATACGCAGTATTTT; d_gene: TRBD1; v_gene: TRBV28; len: 13; j_gene: TRBJ2-3; abundance: -
CDR3aa: CASSLKGSQPQHF; CDR3nt: TGTGCCAGCAGTTTAAAGGGCAGCCAGCCCCAGCATTTT; d_gene: -; v_gene: TRBV27; len: 13; j_gene: TRBJ1-5; abundance: -
CDR3aa: CASSLWTGAYTEAFF; CDR3nt: TGTGCCAGCAGCCTTTGGACAGGGGCGTACACTGAAGCTTTCTTT; d_gene: TRBD1; v_gene: TRBV11-2; len: 15; j_gene: TRBJ1-1; abundance: -
CDR3aa: CASSLGLAFTDTQYF; CDR3nt: TGTGCCAGCAGCTTGGGACTAGCATTCACAGATACGCAGTATTTT; d_gene: TRBD2; v_gene: TRBV11-3; len: 15; j_gene: TRBJ2-3; abundance: -
CDR3aa: CASSLGQGLYGYTF; CDR3nt: TGTGCCAGTAGCCTAGGACAGGGGCTCTATGGCTACACCTTC; d_gene: TRBD1; v_gene: TRBV19; len: 14; j_gene: TRBJ1-2; abundance: -
CDR3aa: CASSTGPENQPQHF; CDR3nt: TGTGCCAGCAGTACGGGGCCGGAAAATCAGCCCCAGCATTTT; d_gene: -; v_gene: TRBV28; len: 14; j_gene: TRBJ1-5; abundance: -
CDR3aa: CASGIYEQYF; CDR3nt: TGTGCCAGCGGGATATACGAGCAGTACTTC; d_gene: -; v_gene: TRBV28; len: 10; j_gene: TRBJ2-7; abundance: -
CDR3aa: CASSLGLAGDEQYF; CDR3nt: TGCGCCAGCAGCTTGGGACTAGCGGGAGACGAGCAGTACTTC; d_gene: TRBD2; v_gene: TRBV5-1; len: 14; j_gene: TRBJ2-7; abundance: few
CDR3aa: CASSQEATGSHEQYF; CDR3nt: TGCGCCAGCAGCCAAGAGGCAACCGGGAGTCACGAGCAGTACTTC; d_gene: -; v_gene: TRBV4-1; len: 15; j_gene: TRBJ2-7; abundance: -
CDR3aa: CASRTRRVNQPQHF; CDR3nt: TGTGCCAGCAGGACAAGGAGGGTTAATCAGCCCCAGCATTTT; d_gene: -; v_gene: TRBV28; len: 14; j_gene: TRBJ1-5; abundance: -
CDR3aa: CASSYSIFGSNYGYTF; CDR3nt: TGTGCCAGCAGTTACTCGATATTTGGCAGTAACTATGGCTACACCTTC; d_gene: -; v_gene: TRBV6-5; len: 16; j_gene: TRBJ1-2; abundance: -
CDR3aa: CAISELSGRAGDTQYF; CDR3nt: TGTGCCATCAGTGAGCTCAGCGGGAGGGCCGGAGATACGCAGTATTTT; d_gene: TRBD2; v_gene: TRBV10-3; len: 16; j_gene: TRBJ2-3; abundance: -
CDR3aa: CASSYDRGETQYF; CDR3nt: TGTGCCAGCAGCTACGACAGGGGGGAGACCCAGTACTTC; d_gene: TRBD1; v_gene: TRBV6-5; len: 13; j_gene: TRBJ2-5; abundance: -
CDR3aa: CASSGGQGGDYEQYF; CDR3nt: TGCGCCAGCAGCGGCGGACAGGGAGGGGACTACGAGCAGTACTTC; d_gene: -; v_gene: TRBV5-1; len: 15; j_gene: TRBJ2-7; abundance: once
CDR3aa: CASSLVQGADEQYF; CDR3nt: TGTGCCAGCAGCTTGGTACAGGGGGCTGACGAGCAGTACTTC; d_gene: TRBD1; v_gene: TRBV5-4; len: 14; j_gene: TRBJ2-7; abundance: -
CDR3aa: CASSDYGGGQETQYF; CDR3nt: TGTGCCAGCTCGGACTACGGGGGAGGGCAAGAGACCCAGTACTTC; d_gene: TRBD2; v_gene: TRBV18; len: 15; j_gene: TRBJ2-5; abundance: -
CDR3aa: CASSLRRARMNTEAFF; CDR3nt: TGTGCCAGCAGCTTGAGAAGGGCGCGGATGAACACTGAAGCTTTCTTT; d_gene: -; v_gene: TRBV13; len: 16; j_gene: TRBJ1-1; abundance: once
CDR3aa: CASSFSLEGIDEQFF; CDR3nt: TGCGCCAGCAGCTTTAGCCTAGAGGGAATCGATGAGCAGTTCTTC; d_gene: -; v_gene: TRBV5-1; len: 15; j_gene: TRBJ2-1; abundance: -
CDR3aa: CASSLYTGEVAYNEQFF; CDR3nt: TGTGCCAGCAGCTTATACACTGGGGAGGTGGCCTACAATGAGCAGTTCTTC; d_gene: -; v_gene: TRBV11-3; len: 17; j_gene: TRBJ2-1; abundance: -
CDR3aa: CASSPLRSLEAFF; CDR3nt: TGTGCCAGCAGTCCCTTACGATCACTCGAGGCTTTCTTT; d_gene: -; v_gene: TRBV6-5; len: 13; j_gene: TRBJ1-1; abundance: -
CDR3aa: CASRYTGGPPSRTQYF; CDR3nt: TGTGCCAGCAGATATACAGGGGGCCCCCCTAGTCGGACCCAGTACTTC; d_gene: TRBD1; v_gene: TRBV28; len: 16; j_gene: TRBJ2-5; abundance: -
CDR3aa: CASSPGGTSGSSYNEQFF; CDR3nt: TGTGCCAGCAGCCCCGGCGGGACTAGCGGGAGCTCCTACAATGAGCAGTTCTTC; d_gene: TRBD2; v_gene: TRBV7-3; len: 18; j_gene: TRBJ2-1; abundance: -
CDR3aa: CASSPGGSQETQYF; CDR3nt: TGTGCCAGCTCACCCGGGGGTAGCCAAGAGACCCAGTACTTC; d_gene: -; v_gene: TRBV18; len: 14; j_gene: TRBJ2-5; abundance: -
CDR3aa: CSVEGTDTQYF; CDR3nt: TGCAGCGTTGAGGGAACAGATACGCAGTATTTT; d_gene: -; v_gene: TRBV29-1; len: 11; j_gene: TRBJ2-3; abundance: -
CDR3aa: CASSYRDSTYEQYF; CDR3nt: TGTGCCAGCTCTTACCGGGACAGCACCTACGAGCAGTACTTC; d_gene: TRBD1; v_gene: TRBV18; len: 14; j_gene: TRBJ2-7; abundance: -
CDR3aa: CAGRPGTGGPGANVLTF; CDR3nt: TGTGCCGGTCGGCCGGGAACAGGGGGCCCTGGGGCCAACGTCCTGACTTTC; d_gene: TRBD1; v_gene: TRBV6-4; len: 17; j_gene: TRBJ2-6; abundance: -
CDR3aa: CASSPNRAAYNEQFF; CDR3nt: TGTGCCAGCTCACCAAACAGGGCGGCCTACAATGAGCAGTTCTTC; d_gene: -; v_gene: TRBV18; len: 15; j_gene: TRBJ2-1; abundance: -
CDR3aa: CASTPGAVANEKLFF; CDR3nt: TGTGCCAGCACTCCAGGGGCGGTGGCTAATGAAAAACTGTTTTTT; d_gene: -; v_gene: TRBV2; len: 15; j_gene: TRBJ1-4; abundance: -
CDR3aa: CASRQFSGANVLTF; CDR3nt: TGCGCCAGCAGACAGTTCTCTGGGGCCAACGTCCTGACTTTC; d_gene: -; v_gene: TRBV10-2; len: 14; j_gene: TRBJ2-6; abundance: once
CDR3aa: CASSVEQGGGTEAFF; CDR3nt: TGTGCCAGCAGCGTAGAGCAGGGTGGGGGAACTGAAGCTTTCTTT; d_gene: -; v_gene: TRBV9; len: 15; j_gene: TRBJ1-1; abundance: -
CDR3aa: CASSQGQAGRGYTF; CDR3nt: TGCGCCAGCAGCCAGGGACAGGCTGGGCGAGGCTACACCTTC; d_gene: TRBD1; v_gene: TRBV5-1; len: 14; j_gene: TRBJ1-2; abundance: -
CDR3aa: CASRPRLDGSWNEQFF; CDR3nt: TGTGCCAGTAGACCGCGGTTGGACGGGAGTTGGAATGAGCAGTTCTTC; d_gene: -; v_gene: TRBV19; len: 16; j_gene: TRBJ2-1; abundance: -
CDR3aa: CASSLGGDQPQHF; CDR3nt: TGTGCCAGCAGCTTAGGAGGGGATCAGCCCCAGCATTTT; d_gene: -; v_gene: TRBV7-9; len: 13; j_gene: TRBJ1-5; abundance: -